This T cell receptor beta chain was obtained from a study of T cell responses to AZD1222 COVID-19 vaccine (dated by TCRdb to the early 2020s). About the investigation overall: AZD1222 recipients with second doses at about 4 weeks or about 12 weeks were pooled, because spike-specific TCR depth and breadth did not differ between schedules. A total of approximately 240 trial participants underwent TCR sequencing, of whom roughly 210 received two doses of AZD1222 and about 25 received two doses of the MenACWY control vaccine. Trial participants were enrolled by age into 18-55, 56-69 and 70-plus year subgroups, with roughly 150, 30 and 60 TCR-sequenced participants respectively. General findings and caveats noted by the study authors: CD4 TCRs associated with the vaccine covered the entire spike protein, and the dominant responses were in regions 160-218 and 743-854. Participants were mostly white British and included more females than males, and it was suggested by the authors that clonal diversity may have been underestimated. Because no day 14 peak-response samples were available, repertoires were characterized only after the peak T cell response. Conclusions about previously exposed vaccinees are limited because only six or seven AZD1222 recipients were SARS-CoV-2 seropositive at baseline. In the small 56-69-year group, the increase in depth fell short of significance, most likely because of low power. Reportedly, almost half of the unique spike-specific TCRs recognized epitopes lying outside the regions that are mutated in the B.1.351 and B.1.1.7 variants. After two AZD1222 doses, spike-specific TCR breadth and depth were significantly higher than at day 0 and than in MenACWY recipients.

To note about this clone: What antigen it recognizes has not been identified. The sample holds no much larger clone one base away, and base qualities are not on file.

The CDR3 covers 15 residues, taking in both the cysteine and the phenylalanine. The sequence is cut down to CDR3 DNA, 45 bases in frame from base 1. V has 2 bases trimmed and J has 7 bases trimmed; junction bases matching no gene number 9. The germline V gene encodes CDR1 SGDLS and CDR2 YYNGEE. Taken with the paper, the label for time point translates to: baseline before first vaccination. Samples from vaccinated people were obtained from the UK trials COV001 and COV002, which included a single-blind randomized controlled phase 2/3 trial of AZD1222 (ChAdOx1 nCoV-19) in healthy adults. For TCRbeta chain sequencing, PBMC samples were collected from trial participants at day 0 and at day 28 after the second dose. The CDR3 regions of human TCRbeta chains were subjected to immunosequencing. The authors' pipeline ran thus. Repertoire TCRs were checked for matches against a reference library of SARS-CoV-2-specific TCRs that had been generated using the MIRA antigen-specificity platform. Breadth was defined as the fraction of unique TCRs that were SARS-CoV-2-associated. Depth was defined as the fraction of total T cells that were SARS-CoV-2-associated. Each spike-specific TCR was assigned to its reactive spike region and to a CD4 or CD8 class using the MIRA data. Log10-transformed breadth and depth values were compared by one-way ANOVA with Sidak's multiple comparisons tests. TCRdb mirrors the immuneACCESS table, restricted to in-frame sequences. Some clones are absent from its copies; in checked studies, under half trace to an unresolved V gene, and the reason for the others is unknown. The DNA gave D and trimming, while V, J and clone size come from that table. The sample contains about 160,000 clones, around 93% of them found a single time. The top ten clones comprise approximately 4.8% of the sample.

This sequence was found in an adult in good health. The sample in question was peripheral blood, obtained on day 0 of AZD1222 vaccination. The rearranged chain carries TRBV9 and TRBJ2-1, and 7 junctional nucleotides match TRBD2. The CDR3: CASSVSPGGSNEQFF. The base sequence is TGTGCCAGCAGCGTCTCGCCGGGAGGCTCAAATGAGCAGTTCTTC.